The TCR beta chain described here comes from a study of blood T cells in healthy people across ages. A sample-barcoded 5' primer and a J-beta primer mix were used in a second PCR of about 6 to 11 cycles. Each cDNA molecule was tagged by a template-switch adaptor that had 12 random nucleotides. TCRdb used MiXCR to reprocess the 5' RACE reads, holding one entry per CDR3 protein. The table includes 800,000 to 1,000,000 distinct CDR3 sequences, about 48% detected once. The CDR3 is 12 amino acids. V dropped 3 bases and J dropped 11 bases, with 13 bases sitting between them. From germline, CDR1 is MDHEN and CDR2 SYDVKM. In the case of this clonotype: The antigen is unknown.

Whole-study findings and limits: Expanded clonotype shifts may have been confounded, as the donors had an unknown CMV status. PBMCs were not sorted, which prevented a conclusive comparison of naive versus antigen-experienced cells.

The rearrangement uses TRBV28 and TRBJ2-5; possibly TRBD2 for D (5 bases). Sequencing input: blood. This TCR was sampled from a man between 25 and 39 years old in good health. CDR3 DNA sequence: TGTGCCAGCAGTTTCGGAGTTAGGGAGCAGTACTTC. This translates into CASSFGVREQYF.